This T cell receptor beta chain was sequenced for a study of T cell responses to AZD1222 COVID-19 vaccine (dated by TCRdb to the early 2020s). In terms of the full investigation: Because spike-specific TCR depth and breadth did not differ between the two schedules, AZD1222 recipients who got a second dose at roughly 4 weeks were pooled with those who got a second dose at roughly 12 weeks. A total of 230 to 250 trial participants underwent TCR sequencing, of whom more than 200 had received two doses of AZD1222 and some 25 had received two doses of the MenACWY control vaccine. Enrollment into the trials was organized by age into subgroups of 18-55, 56-69 and 70-plus years, and those subgroups contained 148, 28 and 57 TCR-sequenced participants, respectively. What the authors observed across the whole study: In the small 56-69-year group, the increase in depth fell short of significance, most likely because of low power. Only five to seven AZD1222 recipients were SARS-CoV-2 seropositive at baseline, limiting conclusions about previously exposed vaccinees. Participants were mostly white British, with more females than males. The authors suggested clonal diversity may have been underestimated. A significant rise in spike-specific TCR breadth and depth was observed after two AZD1222 doses relative to day 0 and relative to MenACWY recipients. Reportedly, almost half of the unique spike-specific TCRs recognized epitopes lying outside the regions that are mutated in the B.1.351 and B.1.1.7 variants. The whole spike protein was spanned by vaccine-associated CD4 TCRs, and dominant responses were seen in regions 160-218 and 743-854. No day 14 peak-response samples were available, so repertoires were characterized only after the peak T cell response.

Including cysteine and phenylalanine, the CDR3 has 16 amino acids. The kept DNA is CDR3 alone, 48 bases in frame from the first base. This specimen's time point label, interpreted: baseline before first vaccination. The vaccinee samples were drawn from two UK trials, COV001 and COV002, one of which was a single-blind randomized controlled phase 2/3 trial testing AZD1222 (ChAdOx1 nCoV-19) in healthy adults. For TCRbeta chain sequencing, PBMC samples from trial participants were taken at day 0 and at day 28 after the second dose. With respect to this clone: Its antigen is still unknown. No base quality information exists; no much larger clone differs at one position.

The CDR3 regions of human TCRbeta chains were subjected to immunosequencing. For the original study's pipeline: Repertoire TCRs were checked for matches against a reference library of SARS-CoV-2-specific TCRs that had been generated using the MIRA antigen-specificity platform. Breadth was defined as the fraction of unique TCRs that were SARS-CoV-2-associated, and depth was defined as the fraction of total T cells that were SARS-CoV-2-associated. Using the MIRA data, every spike-specific TCR was mapped to the spike region that the TCR reacted to and assigned to either a CD4 or a CD8 class. Log10-transformed breadth and depth values were compared by one-way ANOVA with Sidak's multiple comparisons tests. The immuneACCESS repertoire file appears here via TCRdb, limited to in-frame rearrangements. These files lack a portion of the clones; in checked studies, under half of the deficit traces to unresolved V genes, and the cause of the others is not known. Clone size and the V and J calls come from that table; the DNA yielded D and trimming. A total of approximately 84,000 clones appear in this sample, approximately 88% of them only once. About 2.2% of the sample is taken by the ten largest.

The clonotype comes from an adult in good health. The rearrangement joined TRBV1 to TRBJ2-5; the table's D call TRBD2 went unverified against the DNA. TRBV1 is a pseudogene segment. The sequencing used peripheral blood, collected on day 0 of AZD1222 vaccination. Read as DNA, the sequence is TGCACCAGCAGCCAGGGACCGGGACTAGATGTAGAGACCCAGTACTTC. Its amino acids are CTSSQGPGLDVETQYF.